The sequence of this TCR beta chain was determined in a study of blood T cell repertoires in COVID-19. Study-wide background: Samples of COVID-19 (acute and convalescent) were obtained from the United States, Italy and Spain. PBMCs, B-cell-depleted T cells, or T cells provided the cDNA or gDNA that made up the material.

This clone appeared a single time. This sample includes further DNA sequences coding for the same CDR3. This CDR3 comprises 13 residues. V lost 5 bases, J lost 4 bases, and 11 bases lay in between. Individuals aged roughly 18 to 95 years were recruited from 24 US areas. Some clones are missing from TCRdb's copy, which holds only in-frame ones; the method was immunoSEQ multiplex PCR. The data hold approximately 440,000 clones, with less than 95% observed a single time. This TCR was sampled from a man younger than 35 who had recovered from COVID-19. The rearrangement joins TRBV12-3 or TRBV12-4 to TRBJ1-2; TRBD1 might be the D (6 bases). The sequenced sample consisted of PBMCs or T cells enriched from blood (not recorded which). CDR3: CASSLTGTYGYTF. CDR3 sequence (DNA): TGTGCCAGCAGTCTCACAGGGACCTATGGCTACACCTTC.